This entry concerns a single TCR beta chain. This specimen includes other DNA sequences encoding the same CDR3. These data originate in a study of blood T cell repertoires in COVID-19. Here immunoSEQ multiplex PCR was the method, and the copy in TCRdb shows in-frame clones only, minus some. The sample carries around 220,000 clones, roughly 80% recorded once. The germline CDR1 and CDR2 sequences are SGHRS and YFSETQ. V shed 0 bases and J shed 1 base, with 7 bases lying between them. This CDR3 has 14 amino acids. Material: peripheral blood. This TCR derives from a middle-aged woman with active or convalescent COVID-19. This rearrangement joins TRBV5-1 to TRBJ2-5, with D perhaps matching TRBD1 (6 bases). The CDR3 reads CASSLGTAQETQYF. CDR3 coding DNA: TGCGCCAGCAGCTTGGGGACAGCCCAAGAGACCCAGTACTTC.